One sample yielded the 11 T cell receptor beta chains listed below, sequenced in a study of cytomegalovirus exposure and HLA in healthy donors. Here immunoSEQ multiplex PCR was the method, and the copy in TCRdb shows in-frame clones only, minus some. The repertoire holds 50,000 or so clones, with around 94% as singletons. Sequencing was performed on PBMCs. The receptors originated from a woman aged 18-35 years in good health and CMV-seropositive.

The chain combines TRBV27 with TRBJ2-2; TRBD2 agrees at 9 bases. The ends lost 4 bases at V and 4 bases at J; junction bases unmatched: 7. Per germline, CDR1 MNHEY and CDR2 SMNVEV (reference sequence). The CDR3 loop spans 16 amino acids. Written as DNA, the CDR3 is TGTGCCAGCAGTTCATTAGCGGGAGACCGCACCGGGGAGCTGTTTTTT. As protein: CASSSLAGDRTGELFF.

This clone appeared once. CDR3 nucleotides: TGTGCCAGCAGCTTAATGGGGAGCACTGAAGCTTTCTTT. Its translation: CASSLMGSTEAFF. V usage is TRBV7-9 and J usage is TRBJ1-1; no reliable D call. Germline-derived CDR1 and CDR2 are SEHNR and FQNEAQ (reference sequence). V was pared by 2 bases and J by 4 bases, with 8 bases between. The CDR3 has 13 residues.

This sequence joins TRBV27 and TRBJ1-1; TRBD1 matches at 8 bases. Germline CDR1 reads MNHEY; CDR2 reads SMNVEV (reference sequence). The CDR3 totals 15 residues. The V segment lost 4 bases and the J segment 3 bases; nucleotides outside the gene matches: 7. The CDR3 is CASSSRQGKDTEAFF. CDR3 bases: TGTGCCAGCAGTTCGCGACAGGGGAAGGACACTGAAGCTTTCTTT.

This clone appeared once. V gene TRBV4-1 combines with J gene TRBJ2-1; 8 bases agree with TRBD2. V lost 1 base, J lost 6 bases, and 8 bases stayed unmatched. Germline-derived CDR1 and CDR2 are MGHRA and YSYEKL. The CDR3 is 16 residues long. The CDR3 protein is CASSQGGAGVSNEQFF. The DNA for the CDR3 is TGCGCCAGCAGCCAAGGAGGAGCGGGAGTATCCAATGAGCAGTTCTTC.

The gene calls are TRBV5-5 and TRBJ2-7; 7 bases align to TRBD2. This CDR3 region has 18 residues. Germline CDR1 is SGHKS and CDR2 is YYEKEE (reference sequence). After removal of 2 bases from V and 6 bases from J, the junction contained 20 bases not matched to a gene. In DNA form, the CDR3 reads TGTGCCAGCAGCTTCTCACTAGGCGGGAGCGTCGTGGGGGGCGAGCAGTACTTC. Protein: CASSFSLGGSVVGGEQYF. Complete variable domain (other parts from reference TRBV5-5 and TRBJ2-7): DAGVTQSPTHLIKTRGQQVTLRCSPISGHKSVSWYQQVLGQGPQFIFQYYEKEERGRGNFPDRFSARQFPNYSSELNVNALLLGDSALYLCASSFSLGGSVVGGEQYFGPGTRLTVT.

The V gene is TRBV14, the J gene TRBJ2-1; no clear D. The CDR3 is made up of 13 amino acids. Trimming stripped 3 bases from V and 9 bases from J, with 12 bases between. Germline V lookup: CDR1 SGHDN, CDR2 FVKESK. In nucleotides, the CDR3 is TGTGCCAGCAGCCAGTCGTCCGGTTTTGAGCAGTTCTTC. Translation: CASSQSSGFEQFF.

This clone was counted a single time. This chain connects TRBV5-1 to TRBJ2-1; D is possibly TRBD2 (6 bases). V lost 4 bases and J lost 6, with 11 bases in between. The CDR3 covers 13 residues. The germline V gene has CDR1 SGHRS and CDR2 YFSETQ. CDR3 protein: CASSQVGSNEQFF. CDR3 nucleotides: TGCGCCAGCAGCCAGGTCGGGAGCAATGAGCAGTTCTTC.

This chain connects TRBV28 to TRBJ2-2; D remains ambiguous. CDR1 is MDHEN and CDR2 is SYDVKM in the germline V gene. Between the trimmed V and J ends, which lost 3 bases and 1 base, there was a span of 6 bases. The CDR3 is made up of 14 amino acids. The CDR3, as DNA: TGTGCCAGCAGTTTTAGATTGAACACCGGGGAGCTGTTTTTT. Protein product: CASSFRLNTGELFF.

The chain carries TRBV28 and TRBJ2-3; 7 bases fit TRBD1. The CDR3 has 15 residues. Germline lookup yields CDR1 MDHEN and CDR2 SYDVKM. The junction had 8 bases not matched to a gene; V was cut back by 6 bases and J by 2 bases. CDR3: CASSSMGQSTDTQYF. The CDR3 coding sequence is TGTGCCAGCAGCTCCATGGGACAGTCCACAGATACGCAGTATTTT.

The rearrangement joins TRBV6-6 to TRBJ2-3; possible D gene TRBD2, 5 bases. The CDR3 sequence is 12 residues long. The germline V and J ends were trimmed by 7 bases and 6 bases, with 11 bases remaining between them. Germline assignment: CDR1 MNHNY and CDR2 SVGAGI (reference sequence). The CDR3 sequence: CASTKWEDTQYF. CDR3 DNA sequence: TGTGCCAGCACAAAGTGGGAGGATACGCAGTATTTT.

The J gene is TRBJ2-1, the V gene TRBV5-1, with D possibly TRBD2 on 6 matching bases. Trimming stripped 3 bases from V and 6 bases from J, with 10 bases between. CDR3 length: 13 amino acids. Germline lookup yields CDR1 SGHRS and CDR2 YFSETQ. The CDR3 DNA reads TGCGCCAGCAGCTCGGGACTCCTCAATGAGCAGTTCTTC. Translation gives CASSSGLLNEQFF.